These T cell receptor beta chains were read from a single sample in a study of blood T cell repertoires in COVID-19. Profiling relied on immunoSEQ multiplex PCR, and the TCRdb table lists in-frame clones only, not all of them. Counted here are 200,000 to 250,000 clones, about 87% occurring once; the ten biggest clones make up 0.87%. Input material: PBMCs or T cells enriched from blood (not recorded which). These receptors came from a man in his fifties or sixties who had been exposed to COVID-19. CDR3s include the opening cysteine and the closing phenylalanine or tryptophan. The D gene is left open where the match is weak. Rows give clone size only sometimes, using once, few, many, or a class for an expanded clone.

V	D	J	size	CDR3	DNA
TRBV10-3	.	TRBJ1-1	.	CAIGPASSGTEAFF	TGTGCCATCGGCCCAGCCTCCTCGGGGACTGAAGCTTTCTTT
TRBV5-6	.	TRBJ1-4	.	CASSSLGGPNEKLFF	TGTGCCAGCAGCTCTTTGGGAGGCCCTAATGAAAAACTGTTTTTT
TRBV5-5	TRBD1	TRBJ1-6	.	CASSTLGTGDSPLHF	TGTGCCAGCAGTACCTTGGGGACAGGGGATTCACCCCTCCACTTT
TRBV30	TRBD1	TRBJ1-6	.	CAWGQGSSPLHF	TGTGCCTGGGGACAGGGAAGTTCACCCCTCCACTTT
TRBV7-2	TRBD2	TRBJ2-1	once	CASKLAASYNEQFF	TGTGCCAGCAAACTAGCGGCCTCCTACAATGAGCAGTTCTTC
TRBV5-1	TRBD2	TRBJ2-1	.	CASSFMGTNNEQFF	TGCGCCAGCAGCTTCATGGGGACTAACAATGAGCAGTTCTTC
TRBV5-6	TRBD1	TRBJ2-7	.	CASSLLGTGVYF	TGTGCCAGCAGCTTGCTCGGGACAGGGGTGTACTTC
TRBV5-1	TRBD1	TRBJ2-3	.	CASSLRGGVVDTQYF	TGCGCCAGCAGCTTGAGAGGGGGCGTGGTAGATACGCAGTATTTT
TRBV3-1/TRBV3-2	.	TRBJ1-6	.	CASSFGHLNNSPLHF	TGTGCCAGCAGTTTTGGACACTTAAATAATTCACCCCTCCACTTT
TRBV5-4	TRBD1	TRBJ1-2	many	CASSLGGGGYYGYTF	TGTGCCAGCAGCTTAGGAGGGGGCGGCTACTATGGCTACACCTTC
TRBV7-9	TRBD1	TRBJ2-5	.	CASSLVQGAWLEETQYF	TGTGCCAGCAGCTTAGTTCAGGGGGCATGGTTAGAAGAGACCCAGTACTTC
TRBV29-1	.	TRBJ2-1	.	CSVGAVGEQFF	TGCAGCGTGGGGGCGGTGGGTGAGCAGTTCTTC
TRBV28	.	TRBJ1-5	.	CASSLSWGDSNQPQHF	TGTGCCAGCAGTTTATCGTGGGGCGATAGCAATCAGCCCCAGCATTTT
TRBV11-2	TRBD1	TRBJ1-2	once	CASSLEPGQGKAEGVYGYTF	TGTGCCAGCAGCTTAGAGCCCGGACAGGGGAAGGCCGAAGGCGTCTATGGCTACACCTTC
TRBV9	.	TRBJ2-3	.	CASSEHITITDTQYF	TGTGCCAGCAGCGAACACATAACCATCACAGATACGCAGTATTTT
TRBV29-1	.	TRBJ1-4	.	CSVEDTGLSEKLFF	TGCAGCGTTGAAGACACAGGGTTGTCGGAAAAACTGTTTTTT
TRBV5-1	.	TRBJ2-5	few	CASSPLFEETQYF	TGCGCCAGCAGCCCCTTATTTGAAGAGACCCAGTACTTC
TRBV30	.	TRBJ2-5	.	CAWSVLGSGTQYF	TGTGCCTGGAGTGTACTAGGGAGCGGGACCCAGTACTTC
TRBV10-3	.	TRBJ2-1	.	CAISPRGDEQFF	TGTGCCATCAGCCCCAGGGGGGATGAGCAGTTCTTC
TRBV12-3/TRBV12-4	.	TRBJ1-1	.	CASRSGVGEAFF	TGTGCCAGCAGGTCGGGGGTAGGTGAAGCTTTCTTT
TRBV29-1	TRBD1	TRBJ1-2	.	CSVEALEGARNYGYTF	TGCAGCGTTGAAGCCCTAGAGGGGGCGCGGAACTATGGCTACACCTTC
TRBV28	.	TRBJ1-2	.	CASSWTTYGYTF	TGTGCCAGCAGTTGGACAACCTATGGCTACACCTTC
TRBV5-1	TRBD1	TRBJ1-2	.	CASRGQGANYGYTF	TGCGCCAGCAGAGGACAGGGAGCTAACTATGGCTACACCTTC
TRBV10-3	TRBD2	TRBJ2-1	.	CAIRTQTPAGGATLNEQFF	TGTGCCATCAGAACTCAGACACCCGCGGGGGGGGCGACGCTCAATGAGCAGTTCTTC